The 12 T cell receptor beta chains in this list originate from one sample, sequenced in a study of vaccination effects on CD4 cells after COVID-19. These receptors' antigens are unknown. Subsequent to a culture period of under 11 days, CD4+ T cells were isolated. Sequencing used immunoSEQ multiplex PCR; TCRdb keeps in-frame clones, though not all of them. The repertoire consists of roughly 64,000 clones, with about 72% occurring once and the leading ten covering roughly 23%. This specimen was CD4+ T cells from PBMCs cultured without peptide, taken before COVID-19 vaccination. The receptors shown here come from a human donor who had a prior SARS-CoV-2 infection.

This chain uses TRBV6-5 with TRBJ1-2; 9 bases match TRBD1. J lost 3 bases, V lost 5 bases, and 4 bases had no gene match. Germline-derived CDR1 and CDR2 are MNHEY and SVGAGI. The CDR3 is 14 residues long. In DNA form, the CDR3 reads TGTGCCAGCAGTACCACAGGGGGCGACTATGGCTACACCTTC. It yields the protein CASSTTGGDYGYTF.

The CDR3 region has the DNA TGTGCCAGCAGCTTAGGTCTTCAGGGGCTTCGGGGTAATGAGCAGTTCTTC. It specifies CASSLGLQGLRGNEQFF. The rearrangement links TRBV11-3 to TRBJ2-1, with a tentative D call TRBD1 (6 bases). The CDR3 extends over 17 amino acids. V was cut by 1 base and J by 7 bases, with 20 bases left in between. The germline gives CDR1 SGHNT, CDR2 YENEEA.

V gene TRBV11-3 combines with J gene TRBJ2-5; D possibly uses TRBD1 or TRBD2 (5 bases each). The CDR3 totals 13 residues. Germline V gene data show CDR1 as SGHNT and CDR2 as YENEEA. The V end was cut by 3 bases, the J end by 2 bases, with 7 bases between. CDR3 sequence reads: CASSLGRQETQYF. The CDR3 nucleotides read TGTGCCAGCAGCTTGGGACGGCAAGAGACCCAGTACTTC.

This clone was counted between two and nine times. The rearrangement links TRBV12-3 or TRBV12-4 to TRBJ1-6, with 8 positions matching TRBD1. J lost 10 bases, V lost 5 bases, and 4 bases had no gene match. The length of the CDR3 is 13 residues. The CDR3 DNA sequence: TGTGCCAGCAGTGTCACAGGGGGATCACCCCTCCACTTT. Translating gives CASSVTGGSPLHF.

This clone was found once. This rearrangement joins TRBV5-1 to TRBJ1-3, with D hard to call. Germline V gene sequence: CDR1 SGHRS, CDR2 YFSETQ. This CDR3 is built from 15 residues. Trimming cost V 3 bases and J 4 bases, with 14 bases left between them. The chain's CDR3 is CASSSAGGVGNTIYF. Written as DNA, the CDR3 is TGCGCCAGCAGCTCGGCGGGAGGCGTAGGAAACACCATATATTTT.

The chain has TRBV6-6 and TRBJ1-2; the D is unclear. The germline V and J ends were trimmed by 2 bases and 8 bases, with 18 bases remaining between them. Germline V gene data show CDR1 as MNHNY and CDR2 as SVGAGI (reference sequence). The CDR3 spans 15 residues. CDR3 DNA: TGTGCCAGCAGTTACCGGCCGGGTCACTTCGGGGGCTACACCTTC. Translating gives CASSYRPGHFGGYTF.

The chain couples TRBV7-2 to TRBJ2-1; 10 bases match TRBD2. The CDR3 consists of 15 residues. Germline V CDR1 and CDR2: SGHTA, FQGNSA. V gave up 1 base and J gave up 4 bases; unmatched junction bases: 1. As DNA, the CDR3 is TGTGCCAGCAGCTTAGGTAGCGGGAGGTACAATGAGCAGTTCTTC. It specifies CASSLGSGRYNEQFF.

The genes are TRBV5-5 and TRBJ2-7; D unclear. The germline V and J ends were trimmed by 0 bases and 1 base, with 5 bases remaining between them. This CDR3 has 13 residues. Germline CDR1 is SGHKS and CDR2 is YYEKEE (reference sequence). CDR3 in DNA: TGTGCCAGCAGCTTGGTACAGTCCTACGAGCAGTACTTC. Its protein product is CASSLVQSYEQYF.

This clone has just a few counts. The rearrangement joins TRBV5-1 to TRBJ1-2; a weak D match, TRBD1 (5 bases). V dropped 3 bases and J dropped 3 bases, with 9 bases sitting between them. This CDR3 region has 13 residues. Germline V lookup: CDR1 SGHRS, CDR2 YFSETQ. CDR3 bases: TGCGCCAGCAGCTGGGACGCGTACTATGGCTACACCTTC. Translated, it gives CASSWDAYYGYTF.

The V gene is TRBV5-1, the J gene TRBJ2-7; TRBD1 aligns across 7 bases. Germline V lookup: CDR1 SGHRS, CDR2 YFSETQ. CDR3 size: 16 residues. V was clipped by 2 bases and J by 2 bases; unmatched bases: 10. The CDR3 nucleotides read TGCGCCAGCAGCTTTTCCACAGGGGCTCTCGCCTACGAGCAGTACTTC. This sequence encodes CASSFSTGALAYEQYF.

V is TRBV5-4 and J is TRBJ1-2; D remains unclear. The V gene lost 2 bases and the J gene lost 9 bases, with 8 bases spanning the gap. This CDR3 has 11 amino acids. Germline CDR1 is SGHNT and CDR2 is YYREEE (reference sequence). The CDR3 is CASSFRRSYTF. CDR3 bases: TGTGCCAGCAGCTTCAGGAGGAGCTACACCTTC.

This clone was found a few times. The chain employs TRBV19 and TRBJ2-7; D is perhaps TRBD2 (6 bases). The V and J ends lost 4 bases and 5 bases respectively, with 15 bases between them. The CDR3 totals 14 residues. Germline-derived CDR1 and CDR2 are LNHDA and SQIVND (reference sequence). Here the CDR3 DNA reads TGTGCCAGTAGTACCTCCGCGGGGTCCCACGAGCAGTACTTC. As protein: CASSTSAGSHEQYF.